The 19 T cell receptor beta chains below were found in one sample sequenced in a study of cytomegalovirus exposure and HLA in healthy donors. The PCR contained 60 Vbeta and 13 Jbeta primers. TCRdb keeps only in-frame clones here, not all; method: immunoSEQ multiplex PCR. The sample yields some 180,000 clones, roughly 70% seen once. Sequencing used PBMCs. The receptors shown here come from a male donor in good health and CMV-seronegative.

The gene calls are TRBV4-2 and TRBJ1-5, with TRBD1 as a possible D gene (5 bases). CDR3 size: 14 residues. With 3 bases removed from V and 7 bases from J, the gap between germline ends came to 13 bases. CDR1 and CDR2 from the germline V gene are LGHNA and YNFKEQ. The CDR3 loop reads CASSQGLLGQPQHF. The CDR3 DNA reads TGTGCCAGCAGCCAGGGACTGCTCGGCCAGCCCCAGCATTTT.

The gene calls are TRBV19 and TRBJ2-3; 7 positions agree with TRBD2. Germline lookup yields CDR1 LNHDA and CDR2 SQIVND (reference sequence). V shed 3 bases, J shed 4 bases, and the junction held 7 bases outside the gene matches. The length of the CDR3 is 15 residues. The CDR3 sequence: CASSIVGGAADTQYF. The CDR3, as DNA: TGTGCCAGTAGTATCGTGGGAGGGGCTGCAGATACGCAGTATTTT.

A remark on this clone: One junction end does not reproduce the germline sequence, and a read error may be involved. Different DNA sequences within this sample yield the same CDR3. CDR3: CASSLGLDRDTEAFF. As DNA, the CDR3 is TGCGCTAGCAGCTTGGGACTTGACAGAGACACTGAAGCTTTCTTT. The genes are TRBV5-1 and TRBJ1-1; maybe TRBD1 (5 bases). The CDR3 is 15 amino acids. Germline V gene data show CDR1 as SGHRS and CDR2 as YFSETQ.

V gene TRBV6-4 combines with J gene TRBJ1-2; D may be TRBD1 (5 bases). Germline V gene sequence: CDR1 MRHNA, CDR2 SNTAGT. The CDR3 has 13 residues. V was pared by 6 bases and J by 3 bases, with 11 bases between. CDR3 residues: CASRREGHYGYTF. The CDR3 DNA reads TGTGCCAGCAGGAGGGAGGGGCACTATGGCTACACCTTC.

The rearrangement joins TRBV7-2 to TRBJ1-2; D may be TRBD1 (6 bases). Trimming stripped 5 bases from V and 3 bases from J, with 22 bases between. Germline CDR1 SGHTA, CDR2 FQGNSA. The CDR3 is 17 amino acids. CDR3 in amino acids: CASSPRYRAIEDYGYTF. The CDR3 DNA is TGTGCCAGCAGCCCTCGTTACAGGGCAATTGAGGACTATGGCTACACCTTC.

This chain joins TRBV4-1 and TRBJ1-5; TRBD1 aligns across 8 bases. V was pared by 3 bases and J by 7 bases, with 8 bases of the junction left unmatched. The CDR3 length is 15 residues. The germline V gene encodes CDR1 MGHRA and CDR2 YSYEKL. CDR3 sequence (DNA): TGCGCCAGCAGCCATGGACAGGGTACCGGCCAGCCCCAGCATTTT. Its protein product is CASSHGQGTGQPQHF.

The sample holds a few counts of this clone. V gene TRBV6-5 combines with J gene TRBJ2-7, with a possible D match to TRBD2 (5 bases). This CDR3 is built from 12 residues. Trimming pared 5 bases from V and 1 base from J, leaving 6 bases between. CDR1 and CDR2 (germline): MNHEY, SVGAGI. The CDR3 is CASSPGSYEQYF. CDR3 sequence (DNA): TGTGCCAGCAGTCCGGGGTCCTACGAGCAGTACTTC.

The V gene is TRBV6-1, the J gene TRBJ1-5, with TRBD1 matching 9 bases. CDR1 is MNHNS, CDR2 SASEGT, per germline. V dropped 3 bases and J dropped 6; count of bases not matched to a gene: 3. This CDR3 is built from 14 residues. The CDR3 loop reads CASSEGTGSQPQHF. In DNA, the CDR3 is TGTGCCAGCAGTGAGGGGACAGGGAGTCAGCCCCAGCATTTT.

This chain connects TRBV5-6 to TRBJ1-1; 7 nucleotides agree with TRBD1. This CDR3 has 13 amino acids. V gave up 3 bases and J gave up 8 bases; unmatched junction bases: 7. The germline V gene encodes CDR1 SGHDT and CDR2 YYEEEE. Here the CDR3 DNA reads TGTGCCAGCAGCTCCCGACAGGGAGTGGAAGCTTTCTTT. The encoded protein is CASSSRQGVEAFF.

V usage is TRBV21-1 and J usage is TRBJ2-3; the table names TRBD1, a call not compared with the DNA. TRBV21-1 represents a pseudogene. The CDR3 totals 15 residues. The CDR3 spells CASDTGTGIPDTQYF. The CDR3 DNA reads TGTGCCAGCGACACCGGGACAGGGATACCAGATACGCAGTATTTT.

Turning to this clone: The same CDR3 also results from other DNA sequences found in this sample. The chain employs TRBV27 and TRBJ1-5; D gene ambiguous. Between the trimmed V and J ends, which lost 3 bases and 0 bases, there was a span of 6 bases. Germline V lookup: CDR1 MNHEY, CDR2 SMNVEV (reference sequence). The CDR3 sequence is 14 residues long. Here the CDR3 DNA reads TGTGCCAGCAGTTTTCGGGGTAGCAATCAGCCCCAGCATTTT. It yields the protein CASSFRGSNQPQHF.

The genes are TRBV4-3 and TRBJ2-4; 11 bases align to TRBD2. The germline CDR1 and CDR2 sequences are LGHNA and YSLEER. The trim removed 3 bases at V and 4 bases at J, leaving 2 bases unmatched. The CDR3 contains 15 residues. The DNA of the CDR3 is TGCGCCAGCAGCCAGGGACTAGCGGCAAAAAACATTCAGTACTTC. The encoded protein is CASSQGLAAKNIQYF.

This rearrangement joins TRBV28 to TRBJ1-5; 9 positions match TRBD1. J lost 2 bases, V lost 4 bases, and 6 bases had no gene match. CDR3 length: 16 amino acids. The germline gives CDR1 MDHEN, CDR2 SYDVKM. CDR3 bases: TGTGCCAGCAGTTCACAGGGGGCGGGGGGCAATCAGCCCCAGCATTTT. This sequence encodes CASSSQGAGGNQPQHF.

Only a few counts were recorded for this clone. The rearrangement links TRBV5-6 to TRBJ2-1; 7 nucleotides agree with TRBD1. The germline V gene has CDR1 SGHDT and CDR2 YYEEEE. Losses at the gene ends were 4 bases for V and 5 bases for J; bases not matched to a gene: 6. The CDR3 runs to 14 residues. Here the CDR3 reads CASSPGTVNNEQFF. The CDR3 DNA reads as TGTGCCAGCAGCCCCGGGACAGTAAACAATGAGCAGTTCTTC.

The rearrangement links TRBV19 to TRBJ1-2; 10 nucleotides match TRBD1. From germline, CDR1 is LNHDA and CDR2 SQIVND (reference sequence). The CDR3 loop spans 13 amino acids. The ends lost 8 bases at V and 2 bases at J; junction bases unmatched: 2. CDR3: CASAGQGNYGYTF. CDR3 DNA: TGTGCCAGTGCGGGACAGGGGAACTATGGCTACACCTTC.

The chain uses TRBV30 and TRBJ2-5; D uncertain. The end of the DNA fits TRBJ2-7 better, so the J call may be wrong. Germline-derived CDR1 and CDR2 are GTSNPN and SVGIG (reference sequence). The CDR3 contains 13 residues. The CDR3 region has the DNA TGTGCCTGGAGTTTCGCGGCAGTCTACGAGCAGTACTTC. Translated: CAWSFAAVYEQYF.

This clone has only one observation. The chain combines TRBV19 with TRBJ1-3; D call uncertain. Germline values: CDR1 LNHDA, CDR2 SQIVND (reference sequence). This CDR3 is 16 amino acids long. V was pared by 3 bases and J by 0 bases, with 12 bases between. The CDR3 spells CASSIPALASGNTIYF. CDR3 DNA: TGTGCCAGTAGTATCCCTGCATTAGCCTCTGGAAACACCATATATTTT.

V gene TRBV27 combines with J gene TRBJ2-1, with 8 bases lining up with TRBD2. V was pared by 7 bases and J by 4 bases, with 9 bases of the junction left unmatched. This CDR3 has 15 amino acids. Germline values: CDR1 MNHEY, CDR2 SMNVEV (reference sequence). The CDR3 DNA follows: TGTGCCAGCAACACCGAGCGGGAGCGGTACAATGAGCAGTTCTTC. It is translated as CASNTERERYNEQFF.

The rearrangement uses TRBV6-5 and TRBJ2-3, with D perhaps matching TRBD1 (7 bases). Trimming shortened V by 6 bases and J by 2 bases, and 15 bases separated the two germline ends. The CDR3 has 15 residues. Per germline, CDR1 MNHEY and CDR2 SVGAGI. Written as DNA, the CDR3 is TGTGCCAGCAGCCGAACAGGGGACTCCACAGATACGCAGTATTTT. Amino acids: CASSRTGDSTDTQYF.